The present TCR beta chain was sequenced within a study of cytomegalovirus exposure and HLA in healthy donors. CDR1 MDHEN and CDR2 SYDVKM come from the germline V gene. The V gene end was trimmed by 4 bases and the J gene end by 4 bases; junction bases not matched to a gene: 6. This CDR3 contains 14 residues. The PCR was carried out with 60 Vbeta primers and 13 Jbeta primers. The repertoire was sequenced with immunoSEQ multiplex PCR; TCRdb's copy has only in-frame clones and lacks some. Its clone listing holds under 250,000 clones. The sequence derives from a girl aged 2 to 10 in good health and CMV-seropositive. Material for sequencing was PBMCs. This rearrangement joins TRBV28 to TRBJ1-1; 7 nucleotides align to TRBD1. The CDR3 reads CASSSPQGITEAFF. In DNA form, the CDR3 reads TGTGCCAGCAGTTCCCCACAGGGGATCACTGAAGCTTTCTTT.